There are a few counts of the clone carrying this T cell receptor beta chain. Antigen: not known. Measured with immunoSEQ multiplex PCR; TCRdb has only the in-frame clones, and not every one. Among about 45,000 clones listed, about 90% were seen once. The data are from a study of resident and recirculating memory T cells in vitiligo. Whole-study results and caveats: Clonality differed among vitiligo lesions, with no unique dominant clone. Non-conserved TCRs across sites and patients suggested distinct clones per lesion.

The TCR originated in a male donor with vitiligo. The sample comprised blood.

Written as DNA, the CDR3 is TGTGCCAGCAGTTGGAGTAGCAATCAGCCCCAGCATTTT. Translating gives CASSWSSNQPQHF. The rearrangement joins TRBV6-5 to TRBJ1-5; no clear D gene. The CDR3 extends over 13 amino acids. Germline-derived CDR1 and CDR2 are MNHEY and SVGAGI. The germline V and J ends were trimmed by 4 bases and 0 bases, with 4 bases remaining between them.